This T cell receptor beta chain was captured in a study of cytomegalovirus exposure and HLA in healthy donors (dated 2017 in TCRdb). For the study in its entirety: According to an earlier analysis of 550 to 750 of the donors, 150 million to 200 million T cells yielded 117 million unique TCR beta sequences and around 300 Gb of sequence data. All discovery cohort repertoires had been generated using a single sequencing platform. The study aimed to test whether signatures of past pathogen exposure could be identified by cataloging public T cell receptors. The number of donors typed differed by locus, with about 629-630 for A, B, C, DRB1 and DQB1, around 520 for DQA1, some 570 for DPA1, and around 430 for DPB1. The study profiled the T cell repertoires of about 720 subjects by immunosequencing and related them to cytomegalovirus serostatus. To decide whether each TCR beta V gene segment behaved as functional or pseudogenic, an earlier analysis of 587 of the donors relied on high-throughput TCR beta sequencing. Of the 300 to 450 genotyped donors, over 70% fell in the genetic ancestry cluster associated with self-reported Caucasian donors. An early release covering just under 650 HLA-typed donors comprised approximately 300 gigabases of sequencing data and approximately 85 million unique TCR sequences. A handful of DR-DQ haplotypes were treated as single units for association and clustering because of strong linkage in the cohort. Class I and class II HLA loci were covered by the typing at four-digit resolution. Along with the roughly 670-subject first cohort, a separate validation cohort of over a hundred different subjects was used. A later genetic analysis used genome-wide SNP genotypes for about 60% of the 666 donors, treating that subset as a discovery cohort. High-throughput TCR immunosequencing, statistical association of individual TCRs with disease status, and machine learning were combined to predict cytomegalovirus infection status. Across approximately 420 genotyped donors of the cohort, an average of approximately 220,000 unique TCR beta nucleotide sequences per donor were sequenced, and about a sixth of those sequences were non-productive. Rather than drawing on any new phenotypic data, the later analysis identified candidate immune exposures from TCR beta sequences and the way those sequences occurred across donors. In a later analysis, previously published TCR beta repertoires from 670 or so donors were re-analyzed and high-resolution HLA genotyping was added so that TCR occurrence patterns could be studied. Alongside the repertoire data, information on donor age, sex, ethnicity and CMV serostatus was compiled.

The cohort consisted of 650 to 700 healthy bone marrow donors. All cohort members were sampled while nominally healthy, although unrecorded immune exposures were likely present. The donor tested CMV seropositive, placing the donor among the 290 or so seropositive members of the cohort. A peripheral blood sample was collected from each donor, and TCR beta sequencing was performed on peripheral blood mononuclear cells. The Qiagen DNeasy Blood Extraction Kit was used to extract genomic DNA from the blood cell samples. The library was produced with the immunoSEQ multiplex PCR assay. For the multiplex PCR, a mixture combining 60 forward primers for TCR Vbeta segments and 13 reverse primers for TCR Jbeta segments was used. Amplification of the CDR3 region of rearranged TCR beta genes was performed with a multiplex PCR assay on genomic DNA. Amplified TCR beta libraries were sequenced as 87-base-pair reads on the Illumina HiSeq System. For the original study's pipeline: In a later analysis, tens of millions of unique TCR beta chains were counted across the 500 to 850 repertoires, and around 10 million of these chains were shared by at least two donors. Raw reads were error-corrected and collapsed into unique sequences by a nearest-neighbor algorithm in which closely related sequences were merged to remove PCR and sequencing errors. CDR3 sequences were aligned to IMGT reference sequences to assign V, D and J gene segments. For a sequence to be retained, at least a six-nucleotide match to both a V gene segment and a J gene segment was required. Rearrangements were classified as productive when the CDR3 lacked stop codons and remained in frame with V and J, and all other rearrangements were classified as non-productive. Following IMGT convention, CDR3 was defined as the stretch from the second conserved V-encoded cysteine to the conserved J-encoded phenylalanine. The earlier analysis of some 580 of the donors excluded any sequence lacking an unambiguous match to a single V gene segment. An earlier analysis of 500 to 700 of the donors classified V segments as functional when productive rearrangements were above 56.7% and as segregating when the standard deviation between donors was above 5%. To diagnose cytomegalovirus status from the catalog of TCR beta chain sequences, a statistical classification framework was built. In a later analysis, V and J genes were assigned by comparing TCR nucleotide sequences against IMGT/GENE-DB human TR gene sequences. Using the TCRdist pipeline, a later analysis assigned CDR3 sequences along with most-parsimonious VDJ recombination scenarios. In a later analysis, every TCR beta chain was defined by the combination of its CDR3 amino acid sequence and its V-gene family, and reads without a unique V-gene family were dropped. To address suspected cross-contamination and a sequencing artifact, a later analysis removed 592 highly shared, low-generation-probability nucleotide sequences. For each public chain, a later analysis derived a clonal expansion index from normalized ranks of inferred template counts within each repertoire. In a later analysis, generation probabilities were computed with a VDJ recombination model fitted to out-of-frame rearrangements, and the resulting probabilities were checked against IGoR. A later analysis scored TCR-TCR, TCR-HLA and TCR-CMV co-occurrence with hypergeometric tests, applying a repertoire-size bias correction to TCR pairs. False discovery rates were estimated in a later analysis by permuting HLA or CMV assignments 20 times. In a later analysis, co-occurring TCRs were grouped with DBSCAN, and TCRdist sequence similarity was added when clustering was performed within HLA-allele-positive subsets. Co-occurrence clustering excluded repertoires with fewer than 30,000 or more than 120,000 public chains, plus five with anomalous nucleotide sharing. TCRdb limited this immuneACCESS table to in-frame rearrangements with V and J called. A share of clones is missing; checked studies link under half to unresolved V genes, and the rest is unexplained. V and J calls and clone size follow that table, whereas D and trimming were derived from the DNA. The sample yields 100,000 to 150,000 clones; over 75% were counted once. The ten largest clones add up to approximately 5.6% of the sample.

This clone has just one count. Its antigen target is currently unknown. Base qualities are not provided; no much larger clone lies one nucleotide away. The research as a whole found: Roughly uniform sequencing depth across donors was assumed in presence/absence analyses, although this assumption may not hold. Because HLA typing was unavailable for some donors at each locus, only the typed subset was used in association tests. In an earlier analysis of about 540 of the donors, most TCR beta V segments were observed in productive rearrangements about 87% or about 30% of the time, broadly matching IMGT annotations. Linkage disequilibrium might explain the correlated functional status among segregating V segments, but an unknown experimental factor could not be ruled out. A further reported finding was that TCR beta sequences accurately predicted the HLA-A and HLA-B alleles for most subjects in the first cohort. In both the original and validation cohorts, the classifier was reported to diagnose cytomegalovirus status with high specificity and sensitivity. A total of about 180 TCR beta chains were listed by the study as associated with cytomegalovirus. In a later analysis, several top co-occurrence clusters were reported to appear linked to parvovirus B19, influenza, CMV and Epstein-Barr virus. At a false discovery rate of 0.05, a later analysis linked 15,000 to 20,000 TCR beta sequences to specific HLA alleles. Strong co-occurrence of HLA alleles, especially DR and DQ, made assigning TCR associations to individual alleles difficult. Compared with equally common non-associated chains, HLA-associated TCR beta chains in a later analysis were more clonally expanded and had lower generation probabilities. The only immune exposure information available for the cohort was CMV serostatus. V-gene and J-gene trimming of TCR beta chains was associated with a missense DCLRE1C variant in a later genetic analysis, and the association was replicated in an independent cohort. The earlier analysis of some 560 of the donors excluded roughly 17 rarely observed V segments, including chromosome 9 orphons, because counts were too low. In a later analysis, TCR association rates were found to vary across HLA loci, with the most associated TCRs seen for DRB1 alleles and the fewest for HLA-C alleles. A few of the identified cytomegalovirus-associated TCR beta chains were confirmed in vitro to be specific for cytomegalovirus antigens. It was suggested by the authors that the approach could potentially be generalized to other disease states and immunological phenotypes. Most TCR sequences were observed very rarely across donors, whereas some public TCRs were present in many individuals. Most CMV-associated TCR beta chains appeared to be HLA-restricted in a later analysis, and the HLA associations seemed to be driven largely by CMV exposure. According to a later genetic analysis, donors in an Asian-associated ancestry cluster had fewer N-insertions in productive TCRs than the roughly 670-donor mean. This cohort had only TCR beta chains sequenced, and the lack of alpha or paired-chain data limited which features could be detected. A cluster of highly shared sequence variants was judged likely to represent a technical artifact of the sequencing pipeline.

The TCR comes from a woman between 40 and 50 years old in good health and CMV-seropositive. The material sequenced was PBMCs.

The DNA sequence follows: TGTGCCAGCAGCGTACCTCCCGCGGGCGAGCAGTACTTC. The encoded protein is CASSVPPAGEQYF. The chain is encoded by TRBV9 joined to TRBJ2-7; the D segment could be TRBD2, given 5 matching bases. Including the terminal cysteine and phenylalanine, the CDR3 comprises 13 residues. Solely the CDR3 DNA is kept, with 39 bases framed from the first base. The junction shows trimming of 1 base on V and 6 bases on J, plus 11 bases between the germline ends. CDR1 and CDR2, looked up from the germline V gene, are SGDLS and YYNGEE.